Listed here are 5 T cell receptor beta chains from one sample, sequenced in a study of identical twins. One entry per CDR3 protein results from TCRdb running MiXCR on the 5' RACE reads. The sample consists of 750,000 to 950,000 distinct CDR3 sequences, over 9% of them appearing once. These data also formed part of another study, on yellow fever vaccine responses in identical twins.

Sequencing input: PBMCs. Every receptor here comes from a woman younger than 30 in good health.

The gene calls are TRBV28 and TRBJ2-5, with D possibly TRBD1 on 5 matching bases. Trimming removed 7 bases from V and 4 bases from J, with 7 bases in between. Germline V lookup: CDR1 MDHEN, CDR2 SYDVKM. This CDR3 spans 11 amino acids. The CDR3 DNA reads TGTGCCAGCAATGACAGAGAGACCCAGTACTTC. It codes for CASNDRETQYF.

The V call is TRBV15, the J call TRBJ2-7; D may be TRBD1 (6 bases). The CDR3 extends over 14 amino acids. With 3 bases removed from V and 5 bases from J, the gap between germline ends came to 14 bases. Germline V gene lookup returns CDR1 LNHNV and CDR2 YYDKDF (reference sequence). CDR3 sequence reads: CATSRDGTFNEQYF. DNA for the CDR3: TGTGCCACCAGCAGGGACGGGACATTCAACGAGCAGTACTTC.

The rearrangement uses TRBV4-1 and TRBJ2-5, with D perhaps being TRBD1 or TRBD2 (6 bases each). The V end lost 0 bases, the J end lost 5 bases, and 19 bases lay between the germline ends. The CDR3 sequence is 17 residues long. The germline gives CDR1 MGHRA, CDR2 YSYEKL. CDR3 residues: CASSQDFPLEGVETQYF. The CDR3 DNA follows: TGCGCCAGCAGCCAAGATTTTCCTTTGGAGGGGGTTGAGACCCAGTACTTC.

The table lists this clonotype with a few counts. V gene TRBV10-3 combines with J gene TRBJ2-7, with D possibly being TRBD2 (6 bases). The germline gives CDR1 ENHRY, CDR2 SYGVKD. CDR3 length equals 11 residues. Trimming left V 10 bases short and J 4 bases short, with 11 bases between. CDR3 residues: CATPRGYEQYV. The CDR3 region has the DNA TGTGCCACGCCTCGGGGGTACGAGCAGTACGTC.

On this clonotype itself: Compared with germline, one end of the junction differs, possibly owing to a read error. The gene calls are TRBV7-6 and TRBJ2-3, with 7 bases matching TRBD2. Germline-derived CDR1 and CDR2 are SGHVS and FNYEAQ. The CDR3 extends over 16 amino acids. The CDR3 loop is CASSPVGREFTDTQYF. Here the CDR3 DNA reads TGTGCCAGCAGCCCGGTAGGGCGGGAGTTCACAGATACACAGTATTTT.